The rows below give T cell receptor beta chains drawn from one sample of a study of PD-L1 blockade in urothelial cancer. Measured with immunoSEQ multiplex PCR; TCRdb has only the in-frame clones, and not every one. The repertoire holds 100,000 to 150,000 clones, with around 85% as singletons. Sequenced material: PBMCs, taken around atezolizumab (anti-PD-L1) treatment. The source of these receptors is a man aged 45-65 years with urothelial cancer. The CDR3 runs from the conserved cysteine through the conserved F or W. A D gene is named only where the DNA matches it firmly. For some rows the clone size is stated as once, few or many, or as a class when expanded; others skip it.

v_call	d_call	clone_size	j_call	cdr3_nt	cdr3_aa
TRBV2	.	.	TRBJ2-2	TGTGCCAGCAGGTCGGGGACACTAAGCACCGGGGAGCTGTTTTTT	CASRSGTLSTGELFF
TRBV29-1	TRBD1	.	TRBJ2-1	TGCAGCGTTCGAGGGACAGGGGCGTACAATGAGCAGTTCTTC	CSVRGTGAYNEQFF
TRBV7-9	.	.	TRBJ2-6	TGTGCCAGCAGTCCAAACTTGATCTCTGGGGCCAACGTCCTGACTTTC	CASSPNLISGANVLTF
TRBV21-1	.	.	TRBJ2-7	TGTGCCAGCAGCAAAGAACGTCCGACTAGAGACTCCTACGAGCAGTACTTC	CASSKERPTRDSYEQYF
TRBV7-3	TRBD2	.	TRBJ2-1	TGTGCCAGCAGCTCTTCAAGACTAGCGGGAGTTGAGCAGTTCTTC	CASSSSRLAGVEQFF
TRBV4-1	.	.	TRBJ1-3	TGCGCCAGCAGCCCACAGGCGCCTGGAAACACCATATATTTT	CASSPQAPGNTIYF
TRBV18	.	.	TRBJ2-1	TGTGCCAGCTCACCATTGGGGACTCGCAATGAGCAGTTCTTC	CASSPLGTRNEQFF
TRBV7-9	.	.	TRBJ2-2	TGTGCCAGCAGCCCCCTAGCGAACACCGGGGAGCTGTTTTTT	CASSPLANTGELFF
TRBV6-1	TRBD1	.	TRBJ2-2	TGTGCCAGCAGTGGGGACAGGGGGATAGCGGGACGTAACGGGGAGCTGTTTTTT	CASSGDRGIAGRNGELFF
TRBV7-2	TRBD2	.	TRBJ2-7	TGTGCCAGCAGCTTGGGGACTAGAACCTACGAGCAGTACTTC	CASSLGTRTYEQYF
TRBV19	TRBD1	.	TRBJ1-5	TGTGCCAGTAGTATAGAGGGGACAGTGAATCAGCCCCAGCATTTT	CASSIEGTVNQPQHF
TRBV5-5	.	once	TRBJ1-2	TGTGCCAGCAGCGCAAGCCCTTTATATGGCTACACCTTC	CASSASPLYGYTF
TRBV19	TRBD1	once	TRBJ1-2	TGTGCCAGTAACCCTGGGACAGCGACCGCCTATGGCTACACCTTC	CASNPGTATAYGYTF
TRBV7-8	TRBD2	.	TRBJ2-3	TGTGCCAGCAGCATCGCGGGAGGTTCGGCAGATACGCAGTATTTT	CASSIAGGSADTQYF
TRBV21-1	.	.	TRBJ2-7	TGTGCCAGCAGCAAAGCGCTTGGGGGACAGGGAATTCACGAGCAGTACTTC	CASSKALGGQGIHEQYF
TRBV28	.	.	TRBJ1-2	TGTGCCAGCAGTTTAGCCAGCGTCAACTATGGCTACACCTTC	CASSLASVNYGYTF
TRBV28	TRBD1	.	TRBJ1-1	TGTGCCATCTTACAGGGGTACCAGACTGAAGCTTTCTTT	CAILQGYQTEAFF
TRBV6-1	.	.	TRBJ1-4	TGTGCCAGCGTCCGGGGGGTGACTAGTAATGAAAAACTGTTTTTT	CASVRGVTSNEKLFF
TRBV19	TRBD2	.	TRBJ2-5	TGTGCCAGTAGTGGGGGACTAGCGGGAACAGAGACCCAGTACTTC	CASSGGLAGTETQYF
TRBV2	TRBD2	.	TRBJ2-2	TGTGCCAGCAGGGCCGGGACTAGTCCCACCGGGGAGCTGTTTTTT	CASRAGTSPTGELFF
TRBV6-5	TRBD1	few	TRBJ2-7	TGTGCCAGCAGTTACTGGACAGGGGTCGAGCAGTACTTC	CASSYWTGVEQYF
TRBV6-6	TRBD2	.	TRBJ2-7	TGTGCCTCCCAGGGCTCGGGAGGCTACGAGCAGTACTTC	CASQGSGGYEQYF
TRBV7-3	.	.	TRBJ1-1	TGTGCCAGCAGCTCGGGACAACCGAACACTGAAGCTTTCTTT	CASSSGQPNTEAFF
TRBV10-1	TRBD2	once	TRBJ2-1	TGCGCCAGCAGTTACAGACTAGCGGGCCCCAATGAGCAGTTCTTC	CASSYRLAGPNEQFF
TRBV9	TRBD1	.	TRBJ2-3	TGTGCCAGCAGCGTAGCCCCGGGACAGGGGGCCTACACAGATACGCAGTATTTT	CASSVAPGQGAYTDTQYF
TRBV19	TRBD1	.	TRBJ1-5	TGTGCCAGTAGTGATGACAGGGGCTTCAATCAGCCCCAGCATTTT	CASSDDRGFNQPQHF
TRBV5-4	.	.	TRBJ1-1	TGTGCCAGCAGCGTCGGAGACACTGAAGCTTTCTTT	CASSVGDTEAFF
TRBV28	TRBD1	.	TRBJ1-6	TGTGCCAGCGCCCGGGACAGGGCGTCGGGGTCACCCCTCCACTTT	CASARDRASGSPLHF
TRBV6-1	TRBD2	.	TRBJ2-1	TGTGCCAGCAGTCGGACTAGCGGGAGGGAAAATGAGCAGTTCTTC	CASSRTSGRENEQFF
TRBV19	.	once	TRBJ2-6	TGTGCCAGTAGTACGACAGCTGGGGCCAACGTCCTGACTTTC	CASSTTAGANVLTF
TRBV5-5	.	.	TRBJ1-5	TGTGCCAGCAGCTTAAATCCAGGGCATTTT	CASSLNPGHF
TRBV6-5	.	.	TRBJ1-1	TGTGCCAGCAGTTACGGCGGGGTGAACACTGAAGCTTTCTTT	CASSYGGVNTEAFF
TRBV14	.	.	TRBJ2-3	TGTGCCAGCAGCCAACACATTACGGGGGATACGCAGTATTTT	CASSQHITGDTQYF
TRBV6-1	.	.	TRBJ2-3	TGTGCCAGCAGTGAAAACGACGGACTAGATACGCAGTATTTT	CASSENDGLDTQYF
TRBV7-8	TRBD2	.	TRBJ2-3	TGTGCCAGCAGCTTATTAGCGGGCGTTAGCACAGATACGCAGTATTTT	CASSLLAGVSTDTQYF
TRBV19	.	.	TRBJ2-7	TGTGCCAGTAAACGCCGGGACTTAGAAATCGAGCAGTACTTC	CASKRRDLEIEQYF
TRBV2	.	few	TRBJ1-1	TGTGCCAGCAGTGAGAGCGGATCTGAAGCTTTCTTT	CASSESGSEAFF
TRBV4-2	TRBD1	.	TRBJ2-7	TGTGCCAGCAGCCCCGGGACAGGATCCTACGAGCAGTACTTC	CASSPGTGSYEQYF
TRBV4-1	.	few	TRBJ1-1	TGCGCCAGCAGCCAAGATCCCGGGGGGGAAGCTTTCTTT	CASSQDPGGEAFF
TRBV28	TRBD2	.	TRBJ2-2	TGTGCCAGCAGACGAAATAGCGGGCCCACCGGGGAGCTGTTTTTT	CASRRNSGPTGELFF
TRBV19	TRBD2	.	TRBJ2-5	TGTGCCAGTAGTCGGGGGGTCCAAGAGACCCAGTACTTC	CASSRGVQETQYF
TRBV5-1	TRBD2	.	TRBJ2-2	TGCGCCAGCAGCCGATCTAGCGGGAGTCTCTCCGGGGAGCTGTTTTTT	CASSRSSGSLSGELFF
TRBV4-1	.	.	TRBJ2-2	TGCGCCAGCAGCCAAGTCTTTACCGGGGAGCTGTTTTTT	CASSQVFTGELFF
TRBV27	TRBD1	.	TRBJ1-4	TGTGCCAGCAGTCCACGACAGGGAGGAACTAATGAAAAACTGTTTTTT	CASSPRQGGTNEKLFF
TRBV6-6	.	.	TRBJ1-5	TGTGCCAGCAGTTACCCGGGAAGCAATCAGCCCCAGCATTTT	CASSYPGSNQPQHF